What follows are 31 T cell receptor beta chains derived from one specimen sequenced in a study of somatic mutations in cytotoxic T cells in rheumatoid arthritis. Profiling relied on immunoSEQ multiplex PCR, and the TCRdb table lists in-frame clones only, not all of them. The data show 8,900 or so clones, more than 60% seen once. Sequencing was done on a sample of CD8+ T cells sorted from blood. The receptors derive from an adult with rheumatoid arthritis.

This clone is medium-sized in the sample. This sequence joins TRBV9 and TRBJ2-7; 10 nucleotides line up with TRBD2. This CDR3 is 15 amino acids long. Trimming at V came to 5 bases and at J to 5 bases, leaving 10 bases not matched to a gene. Germline assignment: CDR1 SGDLS and CDR2 YYNGEE. The chain's CDR3 is CASSVTGTSANEQYF. In DNA form, the CDR3 reads TGTGCCAGCAGTGTTACAGGGACTAGCGCCAACGAGCAGTACTTC.

The chain has TRBV5-8 and TRBJ1-2; D gene uncertain. The length of the CDR3 is 9 residues. Trimming removed 2 bases at V and 9 bases at J, with 2 bases between. Looked up from germline, CDR1 is SGHTS and CDR2 is YDEGEE. The CDR3 loop reads CASSFSYTF. As DNA, the CDR3 is TGTGCCAGCAGCTTTAGCTACACCTTC.

The chain joins TRBV11-1 to TRBJ2-1, with D perhaps matching TRBD2 (7 bases). Trimming took off 1 base at V and 2 bases at J, with 9 bases between the two ends. The CDR3 runs to 15 residues. Germline loops: CDR1 SGHAT, CDR2 FQDESV (reference sequence). The CDR3 DNA sequence: TGTGCCAGCAGCTTAGAAGGGGGGGCCTACAATGAGCAGTTCTTC. The encoded protein is CASSLEGGAYNEQFF.

The J gene is TRBJ2-7, the V gene TRBV9, with 7 bases identical to TRBD2. This CDR3 is built from 15 residues. Germline assignment: CDR1 SGDLS and CDR2 YYNGEE. J was trimmed by 0 bases and V by 4 bases; bases with no gene match: 7. The chain's CDR3 is CASSPTSASSYEQYF. CDR3 DNA: TGTGCCAGCAGCCCAACTAGCGCCAGCTCCTACGAGCAGTACTTC.

The chain employs TRBV6-4 and TRBJ2-1; the match to TRBD2 covers 15 bases. The germline gives CDR1 MRHNA, CDR2 SNTAGT. The length of the CDR3 is 16 residues. With 6 bases clipped from V and 8 bases from J, the junction kept 8 bases outside the gene matches. CDR3 sequence: CASSGTSGGSPDEQFF. In nucleotides, the CDR3 is TGTGCCAGCAGCGGGACTAGCGGGGGGTCCCCGGATGAGCAGTTCTTC.

V and J are TRBV2 and TRBJ2-3; 7 positions match TRBD1. CDR1 SNHLY and CDR2 FYNNEI come from the germline V gene. V gave up 6 bases and J gave up 1 base; unmatched junction bases: 4. The CDR3 is 14 residues long. The CDR3 nucleotides read TGTGCCAGCAGCCCCGGGACAGGCACAGATACGCAGTATTTT. Translation: CASSPGTGTDTQYF.

This chain connects TRBV30 to TRBJ2-7, with D uncertain. The length of the CDR3 is 12 residues. CDR1 GTSNPN and CDR2 SVGIG come from the germline V gene (reference sequence). Trimming left V 4 bases short and J 0 bases short, with 7 bases between. Here the CDR3 DNA reads TGTGCCTGGATTTCAGGCTCCTACGAGCAGTACTTC. The encoded protein is CAWISGSYEQYF.

The chain joins TRBV5-5 to TRBJ2-1; unclear D gene. The CDR3 length is 13 residues. Trimming took off 0 bases at V and 4 bases at J, with 5 bases between the two ends. Germline-derived CDR1 and CDR2 are SGHKS and YYEKEE (reference sequence). The chain's CDR3 is CASSLDDYNEQFF. The DNA for the CDR3 is TGTGCCAGCAGCTTGGACGATTACAATGAGCAGTTCTTC.

This clone is medium-sized in the sample. The chain joins TRBV4-2 to TRBJ1-2; D unresolved. The germline gives CDR1 LGHNA, CDR2 YNFKEQ. V lost 3 bases to trimming and J lost 7 bases, with 9 bases between them. The CDR3 is 12 amino acids. The CDR3 reads CASSHIPGGYTF. The CDR3, as DNA: TGTGCCAGCAGCCATATCCCGGGTGGCTACACCTTC.

In its sample, this clone was seen a few times. The chain combines TRBV5-1 with TRBJ2-3; no definite D call. Trimming removed 3 bases from V and 0 bases from J, with 11 bases in between. Germline assignment: CDR1 SGHRS and CDR2 YFSETQ. The CDR3 is 15 residues long. CDR3 bases: TGCGCCAGCAGCTCATGGAGTGGAAGCACAGATACGCAGTATTTT. Translating it yields CASSSWSGSTDTQYF.

The rearrangement joins TRBV11-1 to TRBJ2-5; 8 bases map to TRBD2. Germline loops: CDR1 SGHAT, CDR2 FQDESV (reference sequence). V was clipped by 5 bases and J by 0 bases; unmatched bases: 5. The CDR3 is made up of 15 amino acids. This CDR3 is CASSPGGGDQETQYF. The CDR3 DNA sequence: TGTGCCAGCAGCCCCGGGGGGGGAGACCAAGAGACCCAGTACTTC. Complete variable domain (other parts from reference TRBV11-1 and TRBJ2-5): EAEVAQSPRYKITEKSQAVAFWCDPISGHATLYWYRQILGQGPELLVQFQDESVVDDSQLPKDRFSAERLKGVDSTLKIQPAELGDSAMYLCASSPGGGDQETQYFGPGTRLLVL.

The genes are TRBV6-1 and TRBJ1-2, with a weak D call TRBD1 (5 bases). Per the germline V gene, CDR1 is MNHNS and CDR2 is SASEGT. The CDR3 has 13 residues. V shed 7 bases and J shed 4 bases, with 13 bases lying between them. DNA of the CDR3: TGTGCCAGCAACCCCACAGGTGGCTATGGCTACACCTTC. Residues: CASNPTGGYGYTF.

The CDR3 is CASSIGGRGETDTQYF. The DNA for the CDR3 is TGTGCCAGTAGTATCGGCGGGAGGGGAGAGACAGATACGCAGTATTTT. V is TRBV19 and J is TRBJ2-3; 9 bases agree with TRBD2. V lost 3 bases, J lost 3 bases, and 7 bases stayed unmatched. The germline V gene has CDR1 LNHDA and CDR2 SQIVND (reference sequence). The CDR3 totals 16 residues.

V and J are TRBV2 and TRBJ1-5; D gene uncertain. The CDR3 has 13 amino acids. V was cut by 4 bases and J by 4 bases, with 8 bases left in between. Germline V lookup: CDR1 SNHLY, CDR2 FYNNEI. The CDR3 coding sequence is TGTGCCAGCAGTGCCCGGGGTAATCAGCCCCAGCATTTT. Residues: CASSARGNQPQHF. Looking up the rest from reference TRBV2 and TRBJ1-5 gives the full variable domain: EPEVTQTPSHQVTQMGQEVILRCVPISNHLYFYWYRQILGQKVEFLVSFYNNEISEKSEIFDDQFSVERPDGSNFTLKIRSTKLEDSAMYFCASSARGNQPQHFGDGTRLSIL.

The chain has TRBV2 and TRBJ1-3; D is undetermined. This CDR3 has 14 amino acids. V was cut by 8 bases and J by 0 bases, with 11 bases left in between. Germline V gene sequence: CDR1 SNHLY, CDR2 FYNNEI. The CDR3, as DNA: TGTGCCAGCCACAGTGGGAGCTCTGGAAACACCATATATTTT. As protein: CASHSGSSGNTIYF.

The V gene is TRBV19, the J gene TRBJ2-7; D is undetermined. The CDR3 covers 13 residues. CDR1 LNHDA and CDR2 SQIVND come from the germline V gene (reference sequence). V was pared by 5 bases and J by 1 base, with 9 bases between. The CDR3 region is CASSPVGSYEQYF. CDR3 sequence (DNA): TGTGCCAGTAGTCCGGTAGGGTCCTACGAGCAGTACTTC.

This chain uses TRBV7-8 with TRBJ2-7; a weak D match, TRBD2 (6 bases). This CDR3 region has 15 residues. Trimming pared 1 base from V and 2 bases from J, leaving 12 bases between. CDR1 and CDR2 from the germline V gene are SGHVS and FQNEAQ. DNA for the CDR3: TGTGCCAGCAGCTTAGTGGCGGGATCGGCCTACGAGCAGTACTTC. Encoded protein: CASSLVAGSAYEQYF. The complete variable domain, with remaining parts taken from reference TRBV7-8 and TRBJ2-7, reads GAGVSQSPRYKVAKRGQDVALRCDPISGHVSLFWYQQALGQGPEFLTYFQNEAQLDKSGLPSDRFFAERPEGSVSTLKIQRTQQEDSAVYLCASSLVAGSAYEQYFGPGTRLTVT.

The sample holds one count of this clone. For the CDR3, the DNA is TGTGCCAGCAGTTACACCCCTTGGGACAATGAGCAGTTCTTC. Translating gives CASSYTPWDNEQFF. The V gene is TRBV28, the J gene TRBJ2-1; D ambiguous. The CDR3 is 14 residues long. CDR1 is MDHEN, CDR2 SYDVKM, per germline. Trimming removed 4 bases at V and 5 bases at J, with 12 bases between.

This sequence joins TRBV30 and TRBJ2-7; D is perhaps TRBD1 (5 bases). V was clipped by 0 bases and J by 0 bases, with 12 bases between them. CDR1 is GTSNPN, CDR2 SVGIG, per germline (reference sequence). The CDR3 contains 15 residues. CDR3 sequence reads: CAWSVRAGLSYEQYF. CDR3 bases: TGTGCCTGGAGTGTACGGGCAGGGCTCTCCTACGAGCAGTACTTC.

The chain is built from TRBV5-4 and TRBJ2-2; D not resolved. Germline V gene lookup returns CDR1 SGHNT and CDR2 YYREEE (reference sequence). The CDR3 runs to 13 residues. V lost 1 base, J lost 3 bases, and 4 bases lay in between. In DNA, the CDR3 is TGTGCCAGCAGCTTGACAGACACCGGGGAGCTGTTTTTT. It specifies CASSLTDTGELFF.

This clone came up once. The rearrangement uses TRBV7-6 and TRBJ2-2; maybe TRBD1 (5 bases). The V end was cut by 1 base, the J end by 11 bases, with 17 bases between. Germline V gives CDR1 SGHVS, CDR2 FNYEAQ. The CDR3 totals 15 residues. The CDR3 is CASSLVGATLSELFF. The CDR3 region has the DNA TGTGCCAGCAGCTTAGTTGGGGCAACACTTTCTGAGCTGTTTTTT.

The chain carries TRBV28 and TRBJ2-5; D may be TRBD1 (6 bases). Germline CDR1 is MDHEN and CDR2 is SYDVKM. Trimming took 6 bases from V and 2 from J, leaving 13 bases between them. The CDR3 has 14 residues. CDR3 protein: CASSPDSRQETQYF. CDR3 sequence (DNA): TGTGCCAGCAGCCCGGACAGCAGACAAGAGACCCAGTACTTC.

V gene TRBV4-3 combines with J gene TRBJ2-2; D is unresolved. Trimming took 3 bases from V and 6 from J, leaving 8 bases between them. The germline V gene has CDR1 LGHNA and CDR2 YSLEER. The CDR3 contains 13 residues. The CDR3 spells CASSHPGAGELFF. CDR3 sequence (DNA): TGCGCCAGCAGCCACCCTGGGGCCGGGGAGCTGTTTTTT.

This sequence joins TRBV19 and TRBJ1-2; possibly TRBD1 for D (6 bases). Trimming cost V 1 base and J 3 bases, with 18 bases left between them. The CDR3 extends over 17 amino acids. Germline CDR1 reads LNHDA; CDR2 reads SQIVND (reference sequence). The CDR3 sequence is CASSIGPLNRAHYGYTF. The CDR3 coding sequence is TGTGCCAGTAGTATAGGGCCCCTCAACAGGGCACACTATGGCTACACCTTC.

This chain links TRBV19 with TRBJ2-5; D remains ambiguous. V dropped 3 bases and J dropped 5 bases, with 16 bases sitting between them. This CDR3 is built from 15 residues. Germline V gene sequence: CDR1 LNHDA, CDR2 SQIVND (reference sequence). CDR3 in DNA: TGTGCCAGTAGTATCGGCGTTAGCAGGACGGAGACCCAGTACTTC. Amino acid sequence: CASSIGVSRTETQYF.

V gene TRBV30 combines with J gene TRBJ2-5; 9 bases fit TRBD1. The junction had 6 bases not matched to a gene; V was cut back by 3 bases and J by 4 bases. Germline CDR1 GTSNPN, CDR2 SVGIG (reference sequence). There are 14 residues in the CDR3. The DNA for the CDR3 is TGTGCCTGGAGCCAGACAGGGGGATTAGAGACCCAGTACTTC. This codes for CAWSQTGGLETQYF.

This clone occurred a few times. For the CDR3, the DNA is TGTGCCAGTAGCAGCAGTAGCTCCTATAATTCACCCCTCCACTTT. Encoded protein: CASSSSSSYNSPLHF. This chain joins TRBV19 and TRBJ1-6, with D hard to call. Germline V gives CDR1 LNHDA, CDR2 SQIVND (reference sequence). The CDR3 has 15 residues. V lost 6 bases to trimming and J lost 0 bases, with 9 bases between them.

V usage is TRBV6-4 and J usage is TRBJ2-1, with unresolved D. The CDR3 runs to 13 residues. Trimming cost V 2 bases and J 6 bases, with 8 bases left between them. Germline V CDR1 and CDR2: MRHNA, SNTAGT. DNA of the CDR3: TGTGCCAGCAGTGACGATTCTATCAATGAGCAGTTCTTC. It specifies CASSDDSINEQFF.

The chain links TRBV27 to TRBJ2-2, with unresolved D. Between the trimmed V and J ends, which lost 5 bases and 4 bases, there was a span of 11 bases. The germline V gene has CDR1 MNHEY and CDR2 SMNVEV (reference sequence). The CDR3 has 14 residues. The CDR3, as DNA: TGTGCCAGCAGTCCTGGGCCCTCCACCGGGGAGCTGTTTTTT. Translation: CASSPGPSTGELFF.

Notes on this clone: One end of the junction does not line up with germline, which may come from a read error. The chain joins TRBV2 to TRBJ2-5; TRBD2 matches 10 bases. The CDR3 extends over 15 amino acids. Germline CDR1 reads SNHLY; CDR2 reads FYNNEI. CDR3 nucleotide sequence: TGTGCCAGCAGGGAAGGGCTAGCGGGGGTGGAGACCCAGTACTTC. It is translated as CASREGLAGVETQYF. Filled out from reference TRBV2 and TRBJ2-5, the complete variable domain reads EPEVTQTPSHQVTQMGQEVILRCVPISNHLYFYWYRQILGQKVEFLVSFYNNEISEKSEIFDDQFSVERPDGSNFTLKIRSTKLEDSAMYFCASREGLAGVETQYFGPGTRLLVL.

This clone was seen once. The genes are TRBV14 and TRBJ2-7, with D maybe TRBD2 (7 bases). Trimming shortened V by 2 bases and J by 6 bases, and 17 bases separated the two germline ends. The CDR3 spans 15 residues. Germline CDR1 reads SGHDN; CDR2 reads FVKESK. Here the CDR3 reads CASSQRAGHPSEQYF. The CDR3 coding sequence is TGTGCCAGCAGCCAAAGAGCGGGACACCCTAGCGAGCAGTACTTC. Drawing the rest from reference TRBV14 and TRBJ2-7, the complete variable domain is EAGVTQFPSHSVIEKGQTVTLRCDPISGHDNLYWYRRVMGKEIKFLLHFVKESKQDESGMPNNRFLAERTGGTYSTLKVQPAELEDSGVYFCASSQRAGHPSEQYFGPGTRLTVT.